A single T cell receptor beta chain is shown here with its context. This record belongs to a study of blood T cell repertoires in COVID-19. About the research overall: Some COVID-19 samples were acute and others convalescent; all came from the United States, Italy and Spain.

Original handling: Reference gene primer amplification in the assay estimated nucleated cell counts. Libraries were prepared by immunoSEQ multiplex PCR; TCRdb keeps only in-frame clonotypes and omits some of them. V, J and clone size were drawn from that table, and D and trimming were deduced from the DNA. The sample has about 190,000 clones; around 80% are singletons. The CDR3 covers 15 residues. CDR1 is MDHEN, CDR2 SYDVKM, per germline. The V gene end was trimmed by 5 bases and the J gene end by 5 bases; junction bases not matched to a gene: 6. Input material: peripheral blood. The chain has TRBV28 and TRBJ1-5, with 10 positions matching TRBD1. The sequence was collected from a middle-aged man who had recovered from COVID-19. The CDR3 sequence is CASSHLDRGHQPQHF. As DNA, the CDR3 is TGTGCCAGCAGTCACCTCGACAGGGGGCATCAGCCCCAGCATTTT.